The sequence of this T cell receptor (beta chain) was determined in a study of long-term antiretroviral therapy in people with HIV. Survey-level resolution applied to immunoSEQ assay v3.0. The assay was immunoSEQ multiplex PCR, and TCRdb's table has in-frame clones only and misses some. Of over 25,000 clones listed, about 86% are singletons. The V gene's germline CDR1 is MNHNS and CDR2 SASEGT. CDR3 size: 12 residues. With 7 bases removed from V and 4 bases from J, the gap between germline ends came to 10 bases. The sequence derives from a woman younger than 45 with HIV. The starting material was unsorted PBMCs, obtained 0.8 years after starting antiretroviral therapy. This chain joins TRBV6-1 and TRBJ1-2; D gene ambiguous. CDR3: CASTGVPYGYTF. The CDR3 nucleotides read TGTGCCAGCACGGGTGTACCCTATGGCTACACCTTC.